This TCR beta chain was documented in a study of CXCR3-negative and CXCR3-positive naive CD8 T cells. Study details: Per library, roughly 1.6 +/- 0.3 million reads; 130 million to 150 million TRB reads overall. Study-wide results and limits: Memory cells differed in TRBV-TRBJ usage, but naive CXCR3-negative and CXCR3-positive cells had similar usage. Diversity in memory CD8+ cells fell much lower than the comparably high levels seen in both naive subsets. Cryopreserved cells showed partially decreased CXCR3 expression, and most assays used fresh PBMCs.

A word on this clonotype: Its specificity is unknown.

TRB cDNA was prepared as libraries by UMI-labeled 5' RACE. TCRdb re-called the 5' RACE reads and gives one entry per CDR3 protein, without DNA. The sample features about 23,000 distinct CDR3 sequences, with around 20% in its top ten. CDR1 MGHDK and CDR2 SYGVNS come from the germline V gene. The CDR3 is made up of 17 amino acids. Sequencing was carried out using memory CD8+ T cells from blood. V is TRBV25-1 and J is TRBJ2-2; the D call from TCRdb, TRBD1, cannot be confirmed without DNA. The TCR was taken from a human donor in good health. Some clones in this sample may be carry-over from other donors' samples. The CDR3 sequence: CASSEPGQGRGTGELFF. Using reference TRBV25-1 and TRBJ2-2 for the parts outside the CDR3, the full variable domain is EADIYQTPRYLVIGTGKKITLECSQTMGHDKMYWYQQDPGMELHLIHYSYGVNSTEKGDLSSESTVSRIRTEHFPLTLESARPSHTSQYLCASSEPGQGRGTGELFFGEGSRLTVL.